The clone carrying this T cell receptor beta chain was counted once. The CDR3 has 14 residues. Germline CDR1 and CDR2: SGHTA and FQGNSA. Trimming took off 2 bases at V and 6 bases at J, with 13 bases between the two ends. The sample comes from a study of OX40 agonist ivuxolimab in advanced cancers. Measured with immunoSEQ multiplex PCR; TCRdb has only the in-frame clones, and not every one. The sample has approximately 81,000 clones; around 83% are singletons. This sequence originates from an adult with an advanced solid tumor such as melanoma, head and neck, liver or kidney cancer. The rearrangement uses TRBV7-2 and TRBJ1-1; perhaps TRBD1 as D (5 bases). The material was CD4+ or CD8+ T cells sorted from blood, obtained in a trial of the OX40 agonist ivuxolimab. This CDR3 is CASSLTREGAEAFF. The DNA for the CDR3 is TGTGCCAGCAGCTTAACCAGGGAGGGAGCTGAAGCTTTCTTT.